The 7 T cell receptor beta chains presented below share a single source sample, sequenced in a study of graft-versus-host responses after intestinal transplantation. Clones were sequenced by immunoSEQ multiplex PCR, and TCRdb holds only the in-frame ones, with some missing. The sample has around 90,000 clones, just under 95% seen once. Antigen specificity for these receptors is unknown. Material: unstimulated CD8+ T cells sorted from spleen or lymph node cells, obtained before intestinal transplant. The receptor source for this set is a human donor who received an intestinal transplant.

This rearrangement joins TRBV19 to TRBJ2-1; 7 bases agree with TRBD1. Germline-derived CDR1 and CDR2 are LNHDA and SQIVND (reference sequence). The CDR3 has 14 amino acids. V was pared by 6 bases and J by 7 bases, with 9 bases of the junction left unmatched. The CDR3 region has the DNA TGTGCCAGTAGGCATCTCGGGACAGCAAATGAGCAGTTCTTC. Translation: CASRHLGTANEQFF. Full variable domain (remainder filled in from reference TRBV19 and TRBJ2-1): DGGITQSPKYLFRKEGQNVTLSCEQNLNHDAMYWYRQDPGQGLRLIYYSQIVNDFQKGDIAEGYSVSREKKESFPLTVTSAQKNPTAFYLCASRHLGTANEQFFGPGTRLTVL.

The chain recombines TRBV19 with TRBJ2-7; D possibly corresponds to TRBD2 (6 bases). The germline gives CDR1 LNHDA, CDR2 SQIVND (reference sequence). The V end was cut by 8 bases, the J end by 7 bases, with 18 bases between. The CDR3 consists of 13 residues. The CDR3 spells CASSGSSGGEQYF. For the CDR3, the DNA is TGTGCCAGTTCCGGATCTAGTGGAGGGGAGCAGTACTTC. The full variable domain, completed using reference TRBV19 and TRBJ2-7, is DGGITQSPKYLFRKEGQNVTLSCEQNLNHDAMYWYRQDPGQGLRLIYYSQIVNDFQKGDIAEGYSVSREKKESFPLTVTSAQKNPTAFYLCASSGSSGGEQYFGPGTRLTVT.

The V and J genes are TRBV7-6 and TRBJ2-2; D might be TRBD2 (5 bases). V was shortened by 4 bases and J by 7 bases, with 19 bases between the two germline ends. Germline CDR1 is SGHVS and CDR2 is FNYEAQ. CDR3 size: 16 residues. Here the CDR3 reads CASSSTSTMTHGELFF. In DNA form, the CDR3 reads TGTGCCAGCAGCTCAACCTCGACTATGACCCACGGGGAGCTGTTTTTT.

This clone occurred once. The V and J genes are TRBV5-4 and TRBJ2-7; 8 bases are shared with TRBD2. The germline V gene encodes CDR1 SGHNT and CDR2 YYREEE (reference sequence). Losses at the gene ends were 3 bases for V and 2 bases for J; bases not matched to a gene: 7. The CDR3 sequence is 15 residues long. The CDR3 DNA sequence: TGTGCCAGCAGCTCCCGAGCGGGGGAAACCTACGAGCAGTACTTC. Protein sequence: CASSSRAGETYEQYF.

This chain connects TRBV9 to TRBJ2-6; D gene unclear. Trimming removed 0 bases at V and 4 bases at J, with 11 bases between. CDR1 and CDR2 from the germline V gene are SGDLS and YYNGEE. This CDR3 has 16 amino acids. The CDR3 sequence is CASSVASGTGANVLTF. The CDR3 DNA is TGTGCCAGCAGCGTAGCGTCGGGTACCGGGGCCAACGTCCTGACTTTC. The full variable domain, rest sourced from reference TRBV9 and TRBJ2-6, is DSGVTQTPKHLITATGQRVTLRCSPRSGDLSVYWYQQSLDQGLQFLIQYYNGEERAKGNILERFSAQQFPDLHSELNLSSLELGDSALYFCASSVASGTGANVLTFGAGSRLTVL.

The chain uses TRBV7-2 and TRBJ2-5; a possible D gene is TRBD2 (6 bases). The CDR3 sequence is 15 residues long. V was pared by 1 base and J by 5 bases, with 14 bases between. Germline-derived CDR1 and CDR2 are SGHTA and FQGNSA. The CDR3: CASSLVTGVQETQYF. For the CDR3, the DNA is TGTGCCAGCAGCTTAGTTACGGGAGTGCAGGAGACCCAGTACTTC.

The chain carries TRBV6-5 and TRBJ1-1; TRBD1 agrees at 7 bases. CDR3 length: 13 residues. CDR1 MNHEY and CDR2 SVGAGI come from the germline V gene. V lost 3 bases, J lost 4 bases, and 2 bases stayed unmatched. The DNA for the CDR3 is TGTGCCAGCAGTTATTCAGGGGGCACTGAAGCTTTCTTT. Its translation: CASSYSGGTEAFF.